This entry features one T cell receptor (beta chain) sequence. The control participants were healthy donors, and these controls were matched with respect to both age and sex. These data belong to a study of CD8 T cells in Susac syndrome. V shed 8 bases, J shed 8 bases, and the junction held 14 bases outside the gene matches. The CDR3 consists of 14 residues. Germline lookup yields CDR1 SQVTM and CDR2 ANQGSEA. RNA was extracted with the RNeasy kit, and a quantity of roughly 0.5 to 1 ug was reverse transcribed using random hexamers. Using its own MiXCR run on the immunoSEQ multiplex PCR reads, TCRdb lists one record per CDR3 protein. The table lists 180,000 or so distinct CDR3 sequences, about 95% of them singletons.

This TCR derives from a human donor in good health. The sequencing sample was made of CD4+ T cells from PBMCs. This chain links TRBV29-1 with TRBJ2-1, with 8 bases matching TRBD1. CDR3 sequence (DNA): TGCAGCACGCGACCCCCGCAGGGGGCATATGAGCAGTTCTTC. Amino acids: CSTRPPQGAYEQFF.